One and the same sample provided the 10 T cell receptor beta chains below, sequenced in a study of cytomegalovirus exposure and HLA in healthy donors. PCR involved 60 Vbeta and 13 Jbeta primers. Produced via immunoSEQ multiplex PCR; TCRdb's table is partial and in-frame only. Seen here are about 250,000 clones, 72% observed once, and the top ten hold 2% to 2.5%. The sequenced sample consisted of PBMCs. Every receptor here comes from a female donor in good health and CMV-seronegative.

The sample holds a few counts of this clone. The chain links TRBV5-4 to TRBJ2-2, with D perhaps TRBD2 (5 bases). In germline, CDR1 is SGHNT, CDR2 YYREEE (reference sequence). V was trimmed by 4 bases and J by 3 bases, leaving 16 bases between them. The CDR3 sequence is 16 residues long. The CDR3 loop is CASSVGLHGYTGELFF. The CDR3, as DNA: TGTGCCAGCAGCGTTGGACTCCACGGTTACACCGGGGAGCTGTTTTTT.

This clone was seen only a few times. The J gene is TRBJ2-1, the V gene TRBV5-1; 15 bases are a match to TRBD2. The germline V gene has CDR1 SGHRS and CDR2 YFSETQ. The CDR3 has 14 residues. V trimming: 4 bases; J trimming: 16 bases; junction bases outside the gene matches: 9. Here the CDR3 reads CASSAGTSGRTAFF. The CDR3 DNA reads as TGCGCCAGCAGCGCCGGGACTAGCGGGAGGACCGCTTTCTTC.

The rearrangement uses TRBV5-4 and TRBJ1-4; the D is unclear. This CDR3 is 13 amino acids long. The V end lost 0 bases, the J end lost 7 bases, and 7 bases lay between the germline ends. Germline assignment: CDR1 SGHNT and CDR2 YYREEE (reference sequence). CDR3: CASSLDGSEKLFF. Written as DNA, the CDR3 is TGTGCCAGCAGCTTGGACGGGAGTGAAAAACTGTTTTTT.

The CDR3 DNA reads as TGCGCCAGCAGCTTGGGACAGGGTAGGGAGACCCAGTACTTC. Its translation is CASSLGQGRETQYF. This chain links TRBV5-1 with TRBJ2-5; TRBD1 matches at 7 bases. This CDR3 is 14 amino acids long. The V and J ends lost 0 bases and 5 bases, in that order; junction bases with no gene match: 4. The germline V gene has CDR1 SGHRS and CDR2 YFSETQ.

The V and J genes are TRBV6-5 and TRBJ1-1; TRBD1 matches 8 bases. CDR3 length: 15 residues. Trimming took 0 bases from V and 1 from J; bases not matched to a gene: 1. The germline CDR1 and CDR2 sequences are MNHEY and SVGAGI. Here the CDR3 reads CASSYSGTGNTEAFF. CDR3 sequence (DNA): TGTGCCAGCAGTTACTCGGGGACAGGGAACACTGAAGCTTTCTTT.

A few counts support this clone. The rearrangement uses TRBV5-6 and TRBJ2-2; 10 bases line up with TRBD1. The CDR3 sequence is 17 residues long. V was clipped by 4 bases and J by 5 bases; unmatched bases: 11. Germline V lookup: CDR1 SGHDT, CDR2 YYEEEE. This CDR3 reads CASSGLRDRGGTGELFF. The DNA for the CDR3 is TGTGCCAGCAGCGGACTCCGGGACAGGGGAGGGACCGGGGAGCTGTTTTTT.

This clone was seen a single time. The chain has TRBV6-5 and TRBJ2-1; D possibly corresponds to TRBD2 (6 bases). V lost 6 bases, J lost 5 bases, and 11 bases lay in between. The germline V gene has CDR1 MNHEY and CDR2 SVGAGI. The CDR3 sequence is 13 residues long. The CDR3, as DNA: TGTGCCAGCAGACTAGCTACCCACAATGAGCAGTTCTTC. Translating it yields CASRLATHNEQFF.

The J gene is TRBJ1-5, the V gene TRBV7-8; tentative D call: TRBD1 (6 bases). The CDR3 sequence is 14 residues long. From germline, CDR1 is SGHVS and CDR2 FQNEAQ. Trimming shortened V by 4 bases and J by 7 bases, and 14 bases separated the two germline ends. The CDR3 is CASSWGGGVQPQHF. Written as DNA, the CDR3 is TGTGCCAGCAGCTGGGGAGGGGGTGTGCAGCCCCAGCATTTT.

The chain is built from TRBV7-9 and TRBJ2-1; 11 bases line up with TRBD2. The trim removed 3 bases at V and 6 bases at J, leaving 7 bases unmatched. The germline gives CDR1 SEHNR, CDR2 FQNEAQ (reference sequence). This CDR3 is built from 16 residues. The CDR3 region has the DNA TGTGCCAGCAGCTTCCTTACTAGCGGGAGTGGCAATGAGCAGTTCTTC. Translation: CASSFLTSGSGNEQFF.

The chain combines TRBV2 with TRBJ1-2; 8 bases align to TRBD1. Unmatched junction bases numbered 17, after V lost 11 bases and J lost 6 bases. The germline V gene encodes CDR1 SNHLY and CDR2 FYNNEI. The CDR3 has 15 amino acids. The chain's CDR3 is CACTITGGDLDGYTF. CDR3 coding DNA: TGTGCCTGTACTATTACAGGGGGGGACTTGGATGGCTACACCTTC.